The 25 T cell receptor beta chains below were found in one sample sequenced in a study of metastatic and nonmetastatic thyroid tumors. Prior to thyroid surgery, none of the patients had received any treatment. From the PCR reads, TCRdb re-called clones with MiXCR. The repertoire has over 30,000 clones, about 32% of them found once; the top ten carry around 16%. The source material was tumor tissue. The receptors were sampled from a female donor with papillary thyroid cancer or a benign thyroid nodule (not recorded which). Some clones in this sample may be carry-over from other donors' samples.

V is TRBV28 and J is TRBJ1-2, with D possibly being TRBD1 (6 bases). Trimming removed 3 bases from V and 8 bases from J, with 10 bases in between. Per the germline V gene, CDR1 is MDHEN and CDR2 is SYDVKM. The CDR3 is 12 amino acids. The CDR3 reads CASSFYRAGYTF. The CDR3 bases are TGTGCCAGCAGTTTTTACAGGGCAGGCTACACCTTC.

The chain couples TRBV6-1 to TRBJ2-7; the match to TRBD2 covers 15 bases. CDR3 length: 17 residues. V lost 5 bases and J lost 2; bases outside the gene matches: 7. CDR1 and CDR2 from the germline V gene are MNHNS and SASEGT. The CDR3: CASSQGLAGGLTYEQYF. In nucleotides, the CDR3 is TGTGCCAGCAGTCAGGGACTAGCGGGAGGCCTAACCTACGAGCAGTACTTC.

This chain uses TRBV12-3 or TRBV12-4 with TRBJ2-3, with D uncertain. Between the trimmed V and J ends, which lost 5 bases and 2 bases, there was a span of 17 bases. The CDR3 runs 16 residues. CDR3 DNA sequence: TGTGCCAGCAGTGTCCGACGGTACCAATCCACAGATACGCAGTATTTT. The encoded protein is CASSVRRYQSTDTQYF.

The chain carries TRBV5-1 and TRBJ2-1, with 7 bases identical to TRBD2. The CDR3 runs 15 residues. Per germline, CDR1 SGHRS and CDR2 YFSETQ. V lost 0 bases, J lost 2 bases, and 2 bases stayed unmatched. The CDR3, as DNA: TGCGCCAGCAGCTTGGGGGGAGGGGCCTACAATGAGCAGTTCTTC. Its translation: CASSLGGGAYNEQFF.

The chain combines TRBV7-6 with TRBJ2-1, with a possible D match to TRBD1 (6 bases). The CDR3 is made up of 11 amino acids. Per germline, CDR1 SGHVS and CDR2 FNYEAQ. Trimming stripped 4 bases from V and 10 bases from J, with 8 bases between. The CDR3 nucleotides read TGTGCCAGCAGCTCCGGGACAGAGCAGTTCTTC. Protein product: CASSSGTEQFF.

The rearrangement uses TRBV6-2 or TRBV6-3 and TRBJ1-6, with 8 bases matching TRBD1. This CDR3 spans 16 amino acids. J gave up 6 bases and V 2 bases, and 6 bases lay outside the gene matches. Germline V gene data show CDR1 as MNHEY and CDR2 as SVGEGT. CDR3 DNA sequence: TGTGCCAGCAGTTACGCTGGGACAGGCCGTAATTCACCCCTCCACTTT. This codes for CASSYAGTGRNSPLHF.

This chain links TRBV6-1 with TRBJ1-3; D uncertain. The CDR3 is 16 amino acids. Germline CDR1 and CDR2: MNHNS and SASEGT. Trimming removed 5 bases at V and 1 base at J, with 15 bases between. The CDR3 bases are TGTGCCAGCAGTCGCTCTGTGAGTCAATCTGGAAACACCATATATTTT. Its protein is CASSRSVSQSGNTIYF.

Comment on this clone: This could be a read error, since a much larger clone is one nucleotide away. The CDR3 DNA is TGTGCCAGCTCAACCGGAGAGGGGTACTCCTACAATGAGCAGTTCTTC. Its protein is CASSTGEGYSYNEQFF. The chain joins TRBV6-2 or TRBV6-3 to TRBJ2-1; D could derive from TRBD1 or TRBD2 (5 bases each). V dropped 8 bases and J dropped 0 bases, with 17 bases sitting between them. CDR1 is MNHEY, CDR2 SVGEGT, per germline. This CDR3 region has 16 residues.

The sample holds a few counts of this clone. The J gene is TRBJ1-3, the V gene TRBV20-1; D unclear. The CDR3 contains 14 residues. Germline loops: CDR1 DFQATT, CDR2 SNEGSKA (reference sequence). Trimming shortened V by 0 bases and J by 8 bases, and 14 bases separated the two germline ends. The DNA for the CDR3 is TGCAGTGCTAGAGATATTCAGGATAGGGACACCATATATTTT. Translation: CSARDIQDRDTIYF.

The chain has TRBV20-1 and TRBJ2-5; D possibly matches TRBD1 or TRBD2 (5 bases each). The length of the CDR3 is 15 residues. The germline CDR1 and CDR2 sequences are DFQATT and SNEGSKA (reference sequence). V gave up 5 bases and J gave up 2 bases, with 18 bases separating them. CDR3 bases: TGCAGTGCTCGAAAGTTGGGACGGATACAAGAGACCCAGTACTTC. Translating it yields CSARKLGRIQETQYF.

V is TRBV24-1 and J is TRBJ1-1; 9 bases are a match to TRBD1. CDR1 is KGHDR, CDR2 SFDVKD, per germline. This CDR3 spans 14 amino acids. V was clipped by 4 bases and J by 2 bases; unmatched bases: 1. CDR3 protein: CATSEDRGNTEAFF. In DNA form, the CDR3 reads TGTGCCACCAGTGAGGACAGGGGAAACACTGAAGCTTTCTTT.

This clone showed up just a few times. The J gene is TRBJ2-1, the V gene TRBV5-1; 9 nucleotides line up with TRBD2. CDR1 is SGHRS, CDR2 YFSETQ, per germline. The CDR3 has 14 residues. V trimming: 3 bases; J trimming: 9 bases; junction bases outside the gene matches: 7. The CDR3 nucleotides are TGCGCCAGCAGCTCCGGGACTAGCTCATTTGAGCAGTTCTTC. As protein: CASSSGTSSFEQFF.

This clone has at least ten counts. V gene TRBV28 combines with J gene TRBJ1-6; D gene uncertain. Germline CDR1 reads MDHEN; CDR2 reads SYDVKM. V was clipped by 6 bases and J by 6 bases, with 9 bases between them. The CDR3 has 13 residues. The CDR3 sequence is CASSFGVNSPLHF. DNA for the CDR3: TGTGCCAGCAGCTTTGGGGTTAATTCACCCCTCCACTTT.

Concerning this clone itself: One junction end does not reproduce the germline sequence, and a read error may be involved. The chain is built from TRBV5-1 and TRBJ2-7, with 14 bases identical to TRBD2. The CDR3 contains 20 residues. Germline-derived CDR1 and CDR2 are SGHRS and YFSETQ. The CDR3 region is CASILRGLAGEIGWPYEQYF. The CDR3 DNA is TGCGCCAGCATCTTGAGGGGACTAGCGGGAGAAATTGGGTGGCCCTACGAGCAGTACTTC.

This clone was detected only a few times. The chain is built from TRBV11-2 and TRBJ2-2; D possibly corresponds to TRBD2 (5 bases). The germline V gene has CDR1 SGHAT and CDR2 FQNNGV. Trimming took 1 base from V and 4 from J, leaving 10 bases between them. The CDR3 length is 15 residues. CDR3 sequence reads: CASSLVGRGTGELFF. CDR3 coding DNA: TGTGCCAGCAGCTTAGTCGGTCGGGGCACCGGGGAGCTGTTTTTT.

The chain recombines TRBV5-1 with TRBJ1-2, with a possible D match to TRBD1 (6 bases). The germline V gene encodes CDR1 SGHRS and CDR2 YFSETQ. The germline V and J ends were trimmed by 5 bases and 3 bases, with 14 bases remaining between them. This CDR3 is 14 amino acids long. The DNA of the CDR3 is TGCGCCAGCAGGACAGGTCTTGGGGACTATGGCTACACCTTC. Its protein product is CASRTGLGDYGYTF.

This clone has at least ten counts. CDR3 in amino acids: CASTLGSQQYF. The CDR3 DNA reads TGTGCCAGCACCCTCGGTAGTCAGCAGTACTTC. The genes are TRBV6-1 and TRBJ2-7; D remains ambiguous. CDR3 length: 11 residues. Germline V gives CDR1 MNHNS, CDR2 SASEGT. The germline V and J ends were trimmed by 7 bases and 8 bases, with 12 bases remaining between them.

This clone appeared once. The rearrangement joins TRBV7-6 to TRBJ2-1; D is unresolved. This CDR3 has 13 residues. From germline, CDR1 is SGHVS and CDR2 FNYEAQ. The ends were cut back, 4 bases at V and 9 bases at J, with 13 bases in the middle. CDR3 region: CASSYLSLGEQFF. CDR3 bases: TGTGCCAGCAGCTATCTATCGCTGGGTGAGCAGTTCTTC.

The chain links TRBV5-1 to TRBJ2-3; D is possibly TRBD2 (6 bases). Trimming stripped 7 bases from V and 3 bases from J, with 15 bases between. CDR1 is SGHRS and CDR2 is YFSETQ in the germline V gene. CDR3 length: 14 amino acids. CDR3 in DNA: TGCGCCAGCTGCTGGGGCGGGGAAACAGATACGCAGTATTTT. Protein sequence: CASCWGGETDTQYF.

This clone showed up just a few times. The CDR3 sequence: CASSLGVNEQFF. As DNA, the CDR3 is TGTGCCAGCAGTTTAGGGGTGAATGAGCAGTTCTTC. V is TRBV12-3 or TRBV12-4 and J is TRBJ2-1; D uncertain. There are 12 residues in the CDR3. The V end was cut by 1 base, the J end by 7 bases, with 5 bases between.

The sample holds a few counts of this clone. This chain joins TRBV11-3 and TRBJ2-1, with D perhaps given as TRBD1 or TRBD2 (5 bases each). Germline V gene sequence: CDR1 SGHNT, CDR2 YENEEA. The germline V and J ends were trimmed by 1 base and 3 bases, with 13 bases remaining between them. This CDR3 comprises 16 residues. DNA of the CDR3: TGTGCCAGCAGCTTAGGAGGGGTCGGGTACTACAATGAGCAGTTCTTC. Encoded protein: CASSLGGVGYYNEQFF.

This rearrangement joins TRBV6-1 to TRBJ1-2; TRBD1 matches 8 bases. CDR3 length: 14 amino acids. With 7 bases clipped from V and 5 bases from J, the junction kept 9 bases outside the gene matches. The germline CDR1 and CDR2 sequences are MNHNS and SASEGT. The CDR3 sequence: CASIPDRARYGYTF. CDR3 bases: TGTGCCAGCATTCCGGACAGGGCGAGATATGGCTACACCTTC.

The gene calls are TRBV27 and TRBJ1-2; 8 bases line up with TRBD1. Trimming cost V 5 bases and J 2 bases; bases outside gene matches: 4. Looked up from germline, CDR1 is MNHEY and CDR2 is SMNVEV (reference sequence). CDR3 length: 14 residues. CDR3 nucleotide sequence: TGTGCCAGCAGTCGCCAGGGGGCGAACTATGGCTACACCTTC. It specifies CASSRQGANYGYTF.

The chain couples TRBV7-9 to TRBJ1-1, with 9 bases lining up with TRBD1. The germline gives CDR1 SEHNR, CDR2 FQNEAQ (reference sequence). This CDR3 contains 14 residues. Trimming took 4 bases from V and 5 from J; bases not matched to a gene: 5. The CDR3 spells CASSSRDRETEAFF. The CDR3 DNA is TGTGCCAGCAGCTCCCGGGACAGGGAGACTGAAGCTTTCTTT.

The chain carries TRBV7-2 and TRBJ2-5; D gene ambiguous. Per the germline V gene, CDR1 is SGHTA and CDR2 is FQGNSA. With 2 bases removed from V and 2 bases from J, the gap between germline ends came to 12 bases. The CDR3 has 15 amino acids. The DNA of the CDR3 is TGTGCCAGCAGCTTATATGGTGGATATCAAGAGACCCAGTACTTC. It yields the protein CASSLYGGYQETQYF.